The 23 T cell receptor beta chains below were found in one sample sequenced in a study of post-analysis software for immune sequencing data. The study's findings and limits: TRBV5-6, TRBV5-1 and TRBV20-1 were among a handful of TRBV segments more frequent in patients than controls.

Incorporated into the TCR beta cDNA libraries were unique molecular identifiers, which served to reduce PCR and sequencing biases. TCRdb re-derived calls from the PCR reads in MiXCR, one entry per CDR3 protein. This table holds approximately 150,000 distinct CDR3 sequences, approximately 30% found once. These receptors' targets are unknown. Sequencing used blood. Every receptor here comes from a girl aged 10 to 17 with multiple sclerosis.

The genes are TRBV5-6 and TRBJ2-7, with 9 positions matching TRBD2. With 6 bases clipped from V and 4 bases from J, the junction kept 8 bases outside the gene matches. The CDR3 loop spans 14 amino acids. Germline V CDR1 and CDR2: SGHDT, YYEEEE. The CDR3 region has the DNA TGTGCCAGCACCCTGTGGCTAGCGGGATACGAGCAGTACTTC. It yields the protein CASTLWLAGYEQYF. The full variable domain, completed using reference TRBV5-6 and TRBJ2-7, is DAGVTQSPTHLIKTRGQQVTLRCSPKSGHDTVSWYQQALGQGPQFIFQYYEEEERQRGNFPDRFSGHQFPNYSSELNVNALLLGDSALYLCASTLWLAGYEQYFGPGTRLTVT.

The table lists this clonotype with a few counts. The rearrangement uses TRBV18 and TRBJ2-1; D is uncertain. CDR1 is KGHSH and CDR2 is LQKENI in the germline V gene. V lost 3 bases, J lost 9 bases, and 9 bases lay in between. This CDR3 is 12 amino acids long. CDR3 nucleotides: TGTGCCAGCTCACCGCGTGTCACTGAGCAGTTCTTC. Protein: CASSPRVTEQFF.

This clonotype came up many times. The chain employs TRBV15 and TRBJ2-1, with D tentatively TRBD1 (7 bases). The CDR3 loop spans 17 amino acids. Trimming stripped 8 bases from V and 0 bases from J, with 20 bases between. CDR1 is LNHNV and CDR2 is YYDKDF in the germline V gene (reference sequence). The CDR3 bases are TGTGCCACCGAAAACAGGGGCCGAGCGGGCTCCTACAATGAGCAGTTCTTC. As protein: CATENRGRAGSYNEQFF.

This clonotype came up a few times. This clone may be a read error of a much larger clone one base away. The rearrangement links TRBV7-9 to TRBJ2-4, with D possibly being TRBD1 (7 bases). TRBJ2-7 explains the end of the DNA better; the J call may be wrong. The CDR3 has 14 amino acids. CDR1 and CDR2 (germline): SEHNR, FQNEAQ (reference sequence). The CDR3 DNA sequence: TGTGCCAGCAGCTGGAGCAGGGGGGACTACGAGCAGTACTTC. It specifies CASSWSRGDYEQYF.

The J gene is TRBJ2-1, the V gene TRBV5-1; possible D gene TRBD2, 6 bases. The CDR3 is 18 residues long. Germline V CDR1 and CDR2: SGHRS, YFSETQ. The V end was cut by 0 bases, the J end by 6 bases, with 22 bases between. The CDR3 DNA reads TGCGCCAGCAGCTTGGGGGGCCCAGGAGGGAGATGGTCCAATGAGCAGTTCTTC. Translated: CASSLGGPGGRWSNEQFF.

As to this clonotype: The junction differs from germline at one of its ends, possibly a read error. V usage is TRBV5-1 and J usage is TRBJ1-6; D unresolved. The CDR3 extends over 14 amino acids. Germline V gene lookup returns CDR1 SGHRS and CDR2 YFSETQ. The CDR3 DNA reads TGCGCCAGCAGATTGGAAGGGCGGAATTCACCCCTCCACTTT. This codes for CASRLEGRNSPLHF.

This clonotype was picked up a small number of times. The V and J genes are TRBV27 and TRBJ2-7; TRBD2 matches at 8 bases. The germline CDR1 and CDR2 sequences are MNHEY and SMNVEV (reference sequence). V was pared by 6 bases and J by 7 bases, with 14 bases of the junction left unmatched. CDR3 length: 15 residues. The CDR3 nucleotides read TGTGCCAGCAGCCAACGGTTGGGGCGGGAGGAAGAGCAGTACTTC. Amino acids: CASSQRLGREEEQYF.

As for this clonotype: A single base separates this from a much larger clone, so it may be a read error. V gene TRBV29-1 combines with J gene TRBJ2-3, with D possibly being TRBD1 or TRBD2 (6 bases each). Germline lookup yields CDR1 SQVTM and CDR2 ANQGSEA. The V end was cut by 5 bases, the J end by 2 bases, with 17 bases between. This CDR3 comprises 15 residues. The CDR3: CSVPSNRGDTDTQYF. The CDR3 DNA is TGCAGCGTTCCTTCCAATAGGGGGGACACAGATACGCAGTATTTT.

This CDR3 is CASTPAAVSNEAFF. In nucleotides, the CDR3 is TGTGCCAGCACCCCGGCGGCAGTTTCTAATGAAGCTTTCTTT. This chain links TRBV16 with TRBJ1-1; no clear D. The CDR3 sequence is 14 residues long. The V and J ends lost 7 bases and 7 bases respectively, with 19 bases between them. Germline assignment: CDR1 KGHSY and CDR2 FQNENV.

J is TRBJ2-3 and V is TRBV7-8; the match to TRBD1 covers 8 bases. Trimming at V came to 5 bases and at J to 2 bases, leaving 18 bases not matched to a gene. Germline lookup yields CDR1 SGHVS and CDR2 FQNEAQ. The CDR3 has 19 residues. This chain's CDR3 is CASSLQQGVMGRSTDTQYF. The CDR3 region has the DNA TGTGCCAGCAGCCTACAACAGGGGGTGATGGGTAGATCCACAGATACGCAGTATTTT.

Comments on this clonotype: A much bigger clone sits one base away, suggesting this may be a read error. This rearrangement joins TRBV29-1 to TRBJ2-7, with D perhaps matching TRBD2 (6 bases). CDR3 length: 11 residues. Trimming pared 4 bases from V and 7 bases from J, leaving 11 bases between. CDR1 SQVTM and CDR2 ANQGSEA come from the germline V gene. The CDR3 here is CSVVPRDEQYF. The CDR3 nucleotides are TGCAGCGTTGTCCCGCGGGATGAGCAGTACTTC.

This clonotype showed up many times. The V gene is TRBV10-3, the J gene TRBJ2-7; possibly TRBD1 for D (5 bases). Trimming pared 7 bases from V and 5 bases from J, leaving 21 bases between. This CDR3 spans 15 amino acids. Germline V gene data show CDR1 as ENHRY and CDR2 as SYGVKD. CDR3 nucleotide sequence: TGTGCCATCACCCCACGACAGACCCCTCAACACGAGCAGTACTTC. Its protein product is CAITPRQTPQHEQYF.

The table lists this clonotype with many counts. The J gene is TRBJ2-7, the V gene TRBV7-2; unclear D gene. This CDR3 is 14 amino acids long. V was trimmed by 5 bases and J by 0 bases, leaving 11 bases between them. Germline assignment: CDR1 SGHTA and CDR2 FQGNSA. For the CDR3, the DNA is TGTGCCAGCAGCCCCGGGTTGAGCTCCTACGAGCAGTACTTC. Translation gives CASSPGLSSYEQYF.

V gene TRBV5-1 combines with J gene TRBJ2-7, with a possible D match to TRBD1 (6 bases). This CDR3 comprises 15 residues. The V gene's germline CDR1 is SGHRS and CDR2 YFSETQ. V lost 0 bases, J lost 3 bases, and 13 bases lay in between. CDR3 sequence reads: CASSLALTGSYEQYF. The CDR3 DNA sequence: TGCGCCAGCAGCTTGGCCCTAACAGGGAGCTACGAGCAGTACTTC.

The V gene is TRBV7-9, the J gene TRBJ2-7, with 9 bases lining up with TRBD1. Trimming at V came to 6 bases and at J to 1 base, leaving 4 bases not matched to a gene. This CDR3 has 14 residues. CDR1 and CDR2 (germline): SEHNR, FQNEAQ (reference sequence). CDR3 DNA sequence: TGTGCCAGCAGGTCCGGGACAGGGTCCTACGAGCAGTACTTC. Translating gives CASRSGTGSYEQYF.

Of note for this clonotype: One end of the junction fails to match germline, which may point to a read error. The chain employs TRBV2 and TRBJ1-2; D perhaps matches TRBD1 (5 bases). Germline V lookup: CDR1 SNHLY, CDR2 FYNNEI. There are 16 residues in the CDR3. In nucleotides, the CDR3 is TGTGCCGGCAGTTCAACTACAACCGGGGGTTACTATGGCTACACCTTC. Encoded protein: CAGSSTTTGGYYGYTF.

This rearrangement joins TRBV5-5 to TRBJ1-1; D is ambiguous. V was clipped by 4 bases and J by 0 bases, with 16 bases between them. CDR1 is SGHKS, CDR2 YYEKEE, per germline (reference sequence). The CDR3 runs to 16 residues. The CDR3 DNA follows: TGTGCCAGCAGCCTCGTGATGGACCGCCTGAACACTGAAGCTTTCTTT. Its protein is CASSLVMDRLNTEAFF.

Points on this clonotype: This may be a read error: a much more frequent sequence differs by one nucleotide. V and J are TRBV5-1 and TRBJ2-1; 9 bases are a match to TRBD2. CDR3 size: 15 residues. The germline CDR1 and CDR2 sequences are SGHRS and YFSETQ. V shed 4 bases and J 5 bases; nucleotides not matched to a gene: 7. The CDR3 spells CASSQTSGRHNEQFF. The CDR3 bases are TGCGCCAGCAGCCAGACTAGCGGAAGACACAATGAGCAGTTCTTC. Combining the CDR3 with reference TRBV5-1 and TRBJ2-1 gives the whole variable domain KAGVTQTPRYLIKTRGQQVTLSCSPISGHRSVSWYQQTPGQGLQFLFEYFSETQRNKGNFPGRFSGRQFSNSRSEMNVSTLELGDSALYLCASSQTSGRHNEQFFGPGTRLTVL.

The CDR3 protein is CASSQASGGSYNEQFF. CDR3 sequence (DNA): TGTGCCAGCAGCCAAGCCTCCGGTGGCTCCTACAATGAGCAGTTCTTC. The chain uses TRBV4-2 and TRBJ2-1; the D is unclear. Germline lookup yields CDR1 LGHNA and CDR2 YNFKEQ. Trimming cost V 1 base and J 0 bases, with 10 bases left between them. This CDR3 has 16 residues.

The sample holds a few counts of this clonotype. The chain is built from TRBV7-2 and TRBJ1-5; D is perhaps TRBD1 (5 bases). The V gene lost 1 base and the J gene lost 7 bases, with 8 bases spanning the gap. Germline CDR1 reads SGHTA; CDR2 reads FQGNSA. The CDR3 has 13 residues. In DNA form, the CDR3 reads TGTGCCAGCAGCTTAGTGGGGGGACAGCCCCAGCATTTT. Amino acids: CASSLVGGQPQHF.

In this sample, this clonotype turned up many times. The rearrangement links TRBV28 to TRBJ2-7; TRBD1 agrees at 10 bases. Per germline, CDR1 MDHEN and CDR2 SYDVKM. The CDR3 loop spans 14 amino acids. The J segment lost 4 bases and the V segment lost 6 bases, leaving 6 bases of the junction unmatched. CDR3 region: CASSGRQGAYEQYF. Written as DNA, the CDR3 is TGTGCCAGCAGCGGACGACAGGGGGCTTACGAGCAGTACTTC.

This chain links TRBV30 with TRBJ2-1, with D possibly matching TRBD2 (5 bases). CDR3 length: 12 amino acids. In germline, CDR1 is GTSNPN, CDR2 SVGIG (reference sequence). The ends were cut back, 4 bases at V and 5 bases at J, with 9 bases in the middle. CDR3 coding DNA: TGTGCCTGGACTAGCAATAACAATGAGCAGTTCTTC. Translated: CAWTSNNNEQFF.

CDR3 in amino acids: CASSFGGKDGRAYEQYF. CDR3 sequence (DNA): TGTGCCAGCAGTTTCGGCGGGAAGGATGGTAGGGCCTACGAGCAGTACTTC. The V gene is TRBV12-3 or TRBV12-4, the J gene TRBJ2-5; D possibly corresponds to TRBD2 (6 bases). The J call may be faulty, since TRBJ2-7 better matches the DNA end. The CDR3 runs to 17 residues.